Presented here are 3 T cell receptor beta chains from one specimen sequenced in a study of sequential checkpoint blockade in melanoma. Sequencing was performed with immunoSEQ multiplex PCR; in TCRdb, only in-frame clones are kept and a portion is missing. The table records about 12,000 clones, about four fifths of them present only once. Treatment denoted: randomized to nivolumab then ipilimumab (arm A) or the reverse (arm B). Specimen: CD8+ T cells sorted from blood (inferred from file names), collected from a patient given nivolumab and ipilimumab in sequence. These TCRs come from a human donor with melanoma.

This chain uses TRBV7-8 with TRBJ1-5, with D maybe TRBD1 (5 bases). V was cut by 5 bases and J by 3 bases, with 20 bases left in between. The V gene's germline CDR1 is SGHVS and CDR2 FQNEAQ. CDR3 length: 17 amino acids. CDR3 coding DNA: TGTGCCAGCAGCGTTGGGGTAGGCAGGGCCTACAATCAGCCCCAGCATTTT. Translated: CASSVGVGRAYNQPQHF.

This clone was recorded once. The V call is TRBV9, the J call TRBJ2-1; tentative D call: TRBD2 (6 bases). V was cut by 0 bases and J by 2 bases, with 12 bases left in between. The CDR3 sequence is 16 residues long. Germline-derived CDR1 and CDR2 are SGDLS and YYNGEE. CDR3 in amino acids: CASSVEDGGTYNEQFF. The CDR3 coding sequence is TGTGCCAGCAGCGTAGAGGACGGCGGGACCTACAATGAGCAGTTCTTC.

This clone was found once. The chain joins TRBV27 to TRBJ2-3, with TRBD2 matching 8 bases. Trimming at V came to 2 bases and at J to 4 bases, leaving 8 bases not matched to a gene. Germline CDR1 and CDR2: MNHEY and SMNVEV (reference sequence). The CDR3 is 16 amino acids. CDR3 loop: CASSLIGRAGPDTQYF. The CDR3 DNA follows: TGTGCCAGCAGTTTAATCGGGAGGGCCGGACCAGATACGCAGTATTTT.